Shown below are 21 T cell receptor beta chains from a single sample sequenced in a study of beta chain features in type 1 diabetes. The authors reverse transcribed all of the isolated RNA, so sequencing captured expressed TCRB transcripts. Repertoires were generated with immunoSEQ multiplex PCR, while TCRdb's copy carries only in-frame clones and drops some. This sample has almost 350,000 clones, with 6.5% to 10% found just once. The sample was central memory CD4+ T cells from blood. These receptors were obtained from a woman younger than 30 in good health.

A few counts support this clone. V gene TRBV29-1 combines with J gene TRBJ2-5, with D possibly being TRBD1 (6 bases). V shed 6 bases and J shed 1 base, with 12 bases lying between them. Per the germline V gene, CDR1 is SQVTM and CDR2 is ANQGSEA. The CDR3 is 13 amino acids. CDR3 sequence (DNA): TGCAGCGTCCAAGGGGGAACCCAAGAGACCCAGTACTTC. Protein sequence: CSVQGGTQETQYF.

J is TRBJ2-5 and V is TRBV6-5; 9 bases are shared with TRBD2. After removal of 4 bases from V and 5 bases from J, the junction contained 8 bases not matched to a gene. The CDR3 loop spans 15 amino acids. Germline V gene sequence: CDR1 MNHEY, CDR2 SVGAGI. The DNA of the CDR3 is TGTGCCAGCAGTTCAGGCGGGAGGGCCGGGGAGACCCAGTACTTC. This translates into CASSSGGRAGETQYF.

This clone has more than one count but fewer than ten. The likely explanation is a read error, given a far larger clone one base away. The V gene is TRBV29-1, the J gene TRBJ1-2; D may be TRBD1 (5 bases). CDR3 length: 12 residues. CDR1 and CDR2 (germline): SQVTM, ANQGSEA. V lost 7 bases to trimming and J lost 3 bases, with 12 bases between them. CDR3 loop: CSGGLGDYGYTF. The CDR3 DNA reads TGCAGCGGGGGACTGGGGGACTATGGCTACACCTTC.

This clone was detected only a few times. This rearrangement joins TRBV28 to TRBJ2-7, with TRBD2 matching over 7 bases. The J segment lost 11 bases and the V segment lost 6 bases, leaving 13 bases of the junction unmatched. The CDR3 is 13 residues long. Germline V gene data show CDR1 as MDHEN and CDR2 as SYDVKM. CDR3 DNA: TGTGCCAGCAGATCAGGTCTAGCGGCACGGGAGTACTTC. Protein product: CASRSGLAAREYF.

This clone was detected only a few times. This sequence joins TRBV5-8 and TRBJ2-2; 7 nucleotides match TRBD1. This CDR3 spans 16 amino acids. V was clipped by 3 bases and J by 1 base; unmatched bases: 6. Germline assignment: CDR1 SGHTS and CDR2 YDEGEE. The CDR3 spells CASSYRGTRNTGELFF. The CDR3 nucleotides are TGTGCCAGCAGCTACAGGGGCACGAGGAACACCGGGGAGCTGTTTTTT.

The rearrangement links TRBV25-1 to TRBJ2-2; D might be TRBD1 (6 bases). The V gene's germline CDR1 is MGHDK and CDR2 SYGVNS. CDR3 length: 15 residues. V gave up 5 bases and J gave up 6 bases, with 16 bases separating them. This CDR3 is CASSRTRGSPGELFF. In nucleotides, the CDR3 is TGTGCCAGCAGTCGGACCAGGGGTTCGCCCGGGGAGCTGTTTTTT.

The chain carries TRBV5-6 and TRBJ2-4, with D uncertain. The V gene's germline CDR1 is SGHDT and CDR2 YYEEEE. The CDR3 sequence is 12 residues long. V lost 2 bases, J lost 12 bases, and 12 bases lay in between. CDR3 amino acids: CASSFSFSSQYF. The CDR3 bases are TGTGCCAGCAGCTTTTCATTTTCATCTCAGTACTTC.

Worth noting for this clone: At one end, the junction sequence differs from germline, possibly due to a read error. The chain uses TRBV7-6 and TRBJ1-5; D might be TRBD1 (6 bases). CDR3 length equals 14 residues. The V gene's germline CDR1 is SGHVS and CDR2 FNYEAQ. CDR3 protein: CASSLAGTNQPQHF. CDR3 nucleotides: TGTGCCAGCAGCCTAGCAGGGACAAATCAGCCCCAGCATTTT. The full variable domain, in which reference TRBV7-6 and TRBJ1-5 provide the parts outside the CDR3, is GAGVSQSPRYKVTKRGQDVALRCDPISGHVSLYWYRQALGQGPEFLTYFNYEAQQDKSGLPNDRFSAERPEGSISTLTIQRTEQRDSAMYRCASSLAGTNQPQHFGDGTRLSIL.

This clone was recorded a few times. The DNA for the CDR3 is TGTGCCAGCAGCTCATACACAGATACGCAGTATTTT. Translated: CASSSYTDTQYF. This sequence joins TRBV11-1 and TRBJ2-3; D call uncertain. The CDR3 has 12 amino acids. Trimming took 4 bases from V and 2 from J, leaving 4 bases between them. Germline assignment: CDR1 SGHAT and CDR2 FQDESV (reference sequence).

This clone was observed a handful of times. V and J are TRBV4-2 and TRBJ2-4; TRBD1 matches 7 bases. Per germline, CDR1 LGHNA and CDR2 YNFKEQ. The V gene end was trimmed by 0 bases and the J gene end by 6 bases; junction bases not matched to a gene: 5. The CDR3 length is 15 residues. CDR3 amino acids: CASSQDGGQRNIQYF. For the CDR3, the DNA is TGTGCCAGCAGCCAAGATGGGGGACAGCGAAACATTCAGTACTTC.

The chain is built from TRBV6-6 and TRBJ2-2, with a tentative D call TRBD2 (6 bases). The V gene's germline CDR1 is MNHNY and CDR2 SVGAGI (reference sequence). The V end was cut by 2 bases, the J end by 8 bases, with 15 bases between. The CDR3 has 15 amino acids. CDR3 amino acids: CASSYQGRGEGELFF. The CDR3 DNA sequence: TGTGCCAGCAGTTACCAAGGGCGGGGCGAGGGGGAGCTGTTTTTT.

The gene calls are TRBV4-3 and TRBJ2-1, with 15 bases matching TRBD2. The CDR3 is made up of 16 amino acids. Looked up from germline, CDR1 is LGHNA and CDR2 is YSLEER. With 3 bases clipped from V and 4 bases from J, the junction kept 1 base outside the gene matches. CDR3 DNA: TGCGCCAGCAGCCAGGGACTAGCGGGAGGATACAATGAGCAGTTCTTC. Protein sequence: CASSQGLAGGYNEQFF.

This chain links TRBV7-2 with TRBJ2-7, with a tentative D call TRBD1 (6 bases). This CDR3 is 13 amino acids long. Per the germline V gene, CDR1 is SGHTA and CDR2 is FQGNSA. V was pared by 2 bases and J by 6 bases, with 11 bases between. The DNA of the CDR3 is TGTGCCAGCAGCTTAACAGGGAACCTCGAGCAGTACTTC. Translating it yields CASSLTGNLEQYF. Drawing the rest from reference TRBV7-2 and TRBJ2-7, the complete variable domain is GAGVSQSPSNKVTEKGKDVELRCDPISGHTALYWYRQSLGQGLEFLIYFQGNSAPDKSGLPSDRFSAERTGGSVSTLTIQRTQQEDSAVYLCASSLTGNLEQYFGPGTRLTVT.

This clone was seen more than once but under ten times. The sample contains more than one DNA sequence encoding this CDR3. The rearrangement links TRBV20-1 to TRBJ2-3; D is undetermined. Between the trimmed V and J ends, which lost 6 bases and 6 bases, there was a span of 7 bases. The germline CDR1 and CDR2 sequences are DFQATT and SNEGSKA (reference sequence). This CDR3 is 10 amino acids long. The CDR3 loop is CSASTDTQYF. The DNA for the CDR3 is TGCAGTGCCTCCACGGATACGCAGTATTTT.

The chain recombines TRBV6-5 with TRBJ2-1; D gene ambiguous. Germline-derived CDR1 and CDR2 are MNHEY and SVGAGI. This CDR3 spans 12 amino acids. Trimming pared 6 bases from V and 6 bases from J, leaving 9 bases between. The DNA of the CDR3 is TGTGCCAGCAGCCTCGGATTCAATGAGCAGTTCTTC. Protein: CASSLGFNEQFF.

The genes are TRBV20-1 and TRBJ1-1; D is undetermined. The ends were cut back, 5 bases at V and 3 bases at J, with 4 bases in the middle. Per germline, CDR1 DFQATT and CDR2 SNEGSKA (reference sequence). The CDR3 runs 10 residues. The CDR3 loop reads CSAYYTEAFF. The CDR3 DNA follows: TGCAGTGCTTACTACACTGAAGCTTTCTTT.

This chain links TRBV19 with TRBJ2-1; D gene unclear. V was cut by 6 bases and J by 4 bases, with 10 bases left in between. CDR3 size: 13 residues. In germline, CDR1 is LNHDA, CDR2 SQIVND (reference sequence). Here the CDR3 reads CASSINGYNEQFF. CDR3 bases: TGTGCCAGTAGCATTAACGGGTACAATGAGCAGTTCTTC.

This clone turned up a few times. The CDR3 region is CASRPGLNTGELFF. The CDR3 DNA reads as TGTGCCAGCAGGCCGGGACTGAACACCGGGGAGCTGTTTTTT. The chain uses TRBV14 and TRBJ2-2; the D gene is possibly TRBD2 (6 bases). Deletions cut 6 bases from V and 1 base from J, with 9 bases between. The CDR3 is made up of 14 amino acids. Germline CDR1 is SGHDN and CDR2 is FVKESK.

This chain joins TRBV2 and TRBJ2-3; 13 bases line up with TRBD2. With 5 bases clipped from V and 3 bases from J, the junction kept 5 bases outside the gene matches. The CDR3 is 16 amino acids. From germline, CDR1 is SNHLY and CDR2 FYNNEI. The CDR3 spells CASSTGTSGTTDTQYF. The CDR3 nucleotides are TGTGCCAGCAGTACCGGGACTAGCGGGACGACAGATACGCAGTATTTT.

The rearrangement links TRBV29-1 to TRBJ2-7, with D perhaps matching TRBD1 or TRBD2 (5 bases each). CDR3 size: 14 residues. Germline lookup yields CDR1 SQVTM and CDR2 ANQGSEA. The germline V and J ends were trimmed by 8 bases and 0 bases, with 17 bases remaining between them. The DNA of the CDR3 is TGCAGCCCCCTGGACACTAGAGTCTCCTACGAGCAGTACTTC. This sequence encodes CSPLDTRVSYEQYF.

This chain uses TRBV19 with TRBJ1-5; D uncertain. V was shortened by 1 base and J by 7 bases, with 8 bases between the two germline ends. The germline CDR1 and CDR2 sequences are LNHDA and SQIVND (reference sequence). The CDR3 contains 13 residues. CDR3 sequence reads: CASSIGSEQPQHF. The CDR3 coding sequence is TGTGCCAGTAGTATAGGGTCAGAACAGCCCCAGCATTTT.